The sequence of this T cell receptor beta chain was determined in a study of blood T cell repertoires in COVID-19. The wider study: Sites across the United States, Italy and Spain contributed samples from acute and convalescent COVID-19. From T cells, B-cell-depleted T cells, or PBMCs came the material, which was cDNA or gDNA.

J gave up 5 bases and V 4 bases, and 11 bases lay outside the gene matches. The germline V gene has CDR1 SEHNR and CDR2 FQNEAQ (reference sequence). This CDR3 contains 16 residues. Per the original methods: Researchers report that nucleated cell counts were estimated from reference gene primer amplification. Produced via immunoSEQ multiplex PCR; TCRdb's table is partial and in-frame only. V, J and clone size derive from that table, while D and trimming were established from the DNA sequence. Of 80,000 to 100,000 clones in the sample, roughly nine tenths were seen once. This clone was detected a few times.

The sample comprised peripheral blood. The clonotype originates from a man between 60 and 75 years old with acute or convalescent COVID-19. The J gene is TRBJ1-1, the V gene TRBV7-9; 9 nucleotides agree with TRBD1. CDR3 sequence: CASSSPGTGTKTEAFF. CDR3 sequence (DNA): TGTGCCAGCAGCTCTCCCGGGACAGGGACTAAAACTGAAGCTTTCTTT.